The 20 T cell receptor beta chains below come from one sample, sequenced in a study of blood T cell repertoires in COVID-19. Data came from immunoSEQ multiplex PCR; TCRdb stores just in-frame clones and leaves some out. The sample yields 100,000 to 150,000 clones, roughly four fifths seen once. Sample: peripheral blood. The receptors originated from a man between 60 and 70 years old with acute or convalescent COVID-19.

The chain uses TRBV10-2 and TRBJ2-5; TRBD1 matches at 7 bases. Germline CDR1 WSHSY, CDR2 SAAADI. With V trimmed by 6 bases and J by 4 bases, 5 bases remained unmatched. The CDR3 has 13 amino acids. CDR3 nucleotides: TGCGCCAGCAGCGGACAGGCCAGAGAGACCCAGTACTTC. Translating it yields CASSGQARETQYF.

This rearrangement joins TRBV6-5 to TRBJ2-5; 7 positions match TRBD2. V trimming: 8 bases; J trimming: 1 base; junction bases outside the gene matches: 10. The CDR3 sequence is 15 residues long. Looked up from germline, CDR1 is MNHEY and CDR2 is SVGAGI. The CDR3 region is CASSRLRGTQETQYF. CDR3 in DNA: TGTGCCAGCTCCCGGTTGCGGGGGACCCAAGAGACCCAGTACTTC.

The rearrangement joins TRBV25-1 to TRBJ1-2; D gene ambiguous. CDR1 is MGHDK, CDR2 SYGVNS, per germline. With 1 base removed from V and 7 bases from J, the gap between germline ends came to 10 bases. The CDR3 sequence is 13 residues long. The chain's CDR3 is CASSESGTGGYTF. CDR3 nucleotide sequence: TGTGCCAGCAGTGAATCCGGAACGGGTGGCTACACCTTC.

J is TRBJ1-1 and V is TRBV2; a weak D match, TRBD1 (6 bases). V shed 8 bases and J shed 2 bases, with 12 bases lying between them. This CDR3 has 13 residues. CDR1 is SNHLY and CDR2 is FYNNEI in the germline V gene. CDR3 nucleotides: TGTGCCAGCGACGGACAGCTAAACACTGAAGCTTTCTTT. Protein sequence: CASDGQLNTEAFF. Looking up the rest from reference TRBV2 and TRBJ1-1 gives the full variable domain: EPEVTQTPSHQVTQMGQEVILRCVPISNHLYFYWYRQILGQKVEFLVSFYNNEISEKSEIFDDQFSVERPDGSNFTLKIRSTKLEDSAMYFCASDGQLNTEAFFGQGTRLTVV.

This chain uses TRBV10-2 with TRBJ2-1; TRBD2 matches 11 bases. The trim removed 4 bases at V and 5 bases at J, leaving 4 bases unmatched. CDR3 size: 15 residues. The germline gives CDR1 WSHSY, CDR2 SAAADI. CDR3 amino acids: CASSGLAGGNNEQFF. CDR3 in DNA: TGCGCCAGCAGTGGTCTAGCGGGGGGAAACAATGAGCAGTTCTTC.

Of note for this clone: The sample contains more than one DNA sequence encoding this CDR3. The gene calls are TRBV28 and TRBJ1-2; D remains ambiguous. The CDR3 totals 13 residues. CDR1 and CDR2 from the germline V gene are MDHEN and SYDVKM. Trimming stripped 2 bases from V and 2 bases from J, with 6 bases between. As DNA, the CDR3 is TGTGCCAGCAGTTTAGCCGGGAACTATGGCTACACCTTC. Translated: CASSLAGNYGYTF.

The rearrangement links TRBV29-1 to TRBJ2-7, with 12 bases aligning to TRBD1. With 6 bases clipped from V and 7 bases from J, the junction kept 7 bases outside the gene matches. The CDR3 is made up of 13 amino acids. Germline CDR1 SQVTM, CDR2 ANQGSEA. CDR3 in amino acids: CSVSGQGAQEQYF. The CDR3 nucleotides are TGCAGCGTGTCGGGACAGGGGGCGCAGGAGCAGTACTTC.

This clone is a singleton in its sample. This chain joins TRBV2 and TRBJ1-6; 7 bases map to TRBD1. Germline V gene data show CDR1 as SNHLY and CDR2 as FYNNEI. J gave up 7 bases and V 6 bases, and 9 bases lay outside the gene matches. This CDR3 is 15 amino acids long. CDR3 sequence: CASSIKTGYNSPLHF. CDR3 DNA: TGTGCCAGCAGCATAAAGACAGGGTACAATTCACCCCTCCACTTT.

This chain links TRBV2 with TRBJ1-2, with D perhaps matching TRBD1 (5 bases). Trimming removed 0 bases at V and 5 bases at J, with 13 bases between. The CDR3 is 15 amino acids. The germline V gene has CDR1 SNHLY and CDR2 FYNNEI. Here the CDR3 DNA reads TGTGCCAGCAGTGAAGCAGCCGAGGAGGGGTATGGCTACACCTTC. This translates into CASSEAAEEGYGYTF.

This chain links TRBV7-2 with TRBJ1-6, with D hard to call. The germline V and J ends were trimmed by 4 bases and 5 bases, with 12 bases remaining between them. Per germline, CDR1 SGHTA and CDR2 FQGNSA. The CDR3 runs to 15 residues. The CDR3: CASSSRSRDNSPLHF. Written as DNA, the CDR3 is TGTGCCAGCAGCTCCCGGTCGCGGGATAATTCACCCCTCCACTTT.

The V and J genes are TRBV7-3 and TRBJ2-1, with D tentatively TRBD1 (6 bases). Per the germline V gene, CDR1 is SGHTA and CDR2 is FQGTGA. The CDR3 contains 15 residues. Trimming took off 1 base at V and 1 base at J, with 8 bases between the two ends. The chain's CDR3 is CASSLNRDSYNEQFF. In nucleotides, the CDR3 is TGTGCCAGCAGCTTAAACAGGGATTCCTACAATGAGCAGTTCTTC.

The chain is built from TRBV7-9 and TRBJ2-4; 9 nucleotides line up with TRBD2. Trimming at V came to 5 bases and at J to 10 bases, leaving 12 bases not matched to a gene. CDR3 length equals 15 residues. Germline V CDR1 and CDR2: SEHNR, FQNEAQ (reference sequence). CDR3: CASSVAEAGGWIQYF. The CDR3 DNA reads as TGTGCCAGCAGCGTGGCGGAGGCGGGAGGGTGGATTCAGTACTTC.

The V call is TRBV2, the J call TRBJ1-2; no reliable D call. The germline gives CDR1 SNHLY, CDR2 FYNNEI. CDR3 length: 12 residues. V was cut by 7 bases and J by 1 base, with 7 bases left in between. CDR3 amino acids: CASTLFNYGYTF. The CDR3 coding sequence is TGTGCCAGCACCTTATTTAACTATGGCTACACCTTC.

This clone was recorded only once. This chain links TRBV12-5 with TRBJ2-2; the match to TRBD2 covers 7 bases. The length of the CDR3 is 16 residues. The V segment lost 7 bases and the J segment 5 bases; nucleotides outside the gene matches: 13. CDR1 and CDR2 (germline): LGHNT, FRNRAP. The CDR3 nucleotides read TGTGCTAGTGTTTGGGTGGCGGGAGTAGGAACCGGGGAGCTGTTTTTT. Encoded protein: CASVWVAGVGTGELFF.

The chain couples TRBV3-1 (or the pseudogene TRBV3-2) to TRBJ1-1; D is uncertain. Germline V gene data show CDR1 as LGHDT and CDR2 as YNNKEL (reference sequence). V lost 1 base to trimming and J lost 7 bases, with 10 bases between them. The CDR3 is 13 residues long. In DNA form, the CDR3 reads TGTGCCAGCAGCCAAGCGGGATTGGGTGAAGCTTTCTTT. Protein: CASSQAGLGEAFF.

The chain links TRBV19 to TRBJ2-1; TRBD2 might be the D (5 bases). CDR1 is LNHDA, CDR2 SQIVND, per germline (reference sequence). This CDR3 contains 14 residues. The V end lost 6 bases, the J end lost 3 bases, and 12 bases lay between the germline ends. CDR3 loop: CASRGESLYNEQFF. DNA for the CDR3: TGTGCCAGTAGGGGAGAAAGTCTCTACAATGAGCAGTTCTTC.

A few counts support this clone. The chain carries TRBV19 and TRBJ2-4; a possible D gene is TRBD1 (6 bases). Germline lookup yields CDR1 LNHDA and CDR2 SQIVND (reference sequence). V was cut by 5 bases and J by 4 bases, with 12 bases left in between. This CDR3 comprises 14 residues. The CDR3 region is CASSLGTRKNIQYF. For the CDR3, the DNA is TGTGCCAGTAGTCTTGGGACAAGGAAAAACATTCAGTACTTC. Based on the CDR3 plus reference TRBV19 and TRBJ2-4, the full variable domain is DGGITQSPKYLFRKEGQNVTLSCEQNLNHDAMYWYRQDPGQGLRLIYYSQIVNDFQKGDIAEGYSVSREKKESFPLTVTSAQKNPTAFYLCASSLGTRKNIQYFGAGTRLSVL.

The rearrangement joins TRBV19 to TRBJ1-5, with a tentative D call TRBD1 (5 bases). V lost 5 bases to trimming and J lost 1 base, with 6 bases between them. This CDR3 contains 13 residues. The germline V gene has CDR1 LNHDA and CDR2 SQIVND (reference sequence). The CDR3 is CASSGQSNQPQHF. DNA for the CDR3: TGTGCCAGTAGTGGACAAAGCAATCAGCCCCAGCATTTT.

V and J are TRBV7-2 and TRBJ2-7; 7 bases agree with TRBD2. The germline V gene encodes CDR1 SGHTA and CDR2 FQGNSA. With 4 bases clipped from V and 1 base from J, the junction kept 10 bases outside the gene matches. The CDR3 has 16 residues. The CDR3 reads CASSSILGRGSYEQYF. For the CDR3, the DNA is TGTGCCAGCAGCTCGATCCTAGGGCGGGGGTCCTACGAGCAGTACTTC.

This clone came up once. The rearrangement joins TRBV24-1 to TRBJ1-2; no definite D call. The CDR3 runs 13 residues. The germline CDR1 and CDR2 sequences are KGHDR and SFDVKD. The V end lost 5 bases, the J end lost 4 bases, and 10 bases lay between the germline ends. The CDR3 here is CATSGGGAYGYTF. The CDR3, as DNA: TGTGCCACCAGTGGGGGAGGAGCCTATGGCTACACCTTC.